This T cell receptor (beta chain) was found in a study of technical replicates of blood from several donors. Method: immunoSEQ multiplex PCR; TCRdb's copy keeps in-frame clones and lacks some. The table lists roughly 80,000 clones, 85% to 95% of them singletons. The CDR3 length is 15 residues. Germline V gene lookup returns CDR1 LNHDA and CDR2 SQIVND (reference sequence). Of note for this clone: One end of the junction is discordant with germline, which a read error may explain.

V usage is TRBV19 and J usage is TRBJ2-7; 9 bases are a match to TRBD2. Specimen: T cells isolated from PBMCs. The receptor was isolated from a human donor in good health. CDR3 DNA: TGTGCCAGTAGTGTAGATTCTAGCGGGATGGGGGAGCAGTACTTC. Its translation: CASSVDSSGMGEQYF. Full variable domain (remainder filled in from reference TRBV19 and TRBJ2-7): DGGITQSPKYLFRKEGQNVTLSCEQNLNHDAMYWYRQDPGQGLRLIYYSQIVNDFQKGDIAEGYSVSREKKESFPLTVTSAQKNPTAFYLCASSVDSSGMGEQYFGPGTRLTVT.